A selection of T cell receptor beta chains follows, all from one sample in a study of T-cell reconstitution after alpha-beta-depleted transplantation in children. MiXCR, applied by TCRdb to the PCR reads, yields one record per CDR3 protein. The sample has nearly 350,000 distinct CDR3 sequences; around 16% are singletons. Specimen: PBMCs, mostly from graft donor cells, collected 360 days after TCRalphabeta/CD19-depleted stem cell transplant. The receptors come from a male patient between 2 and 10 years old who had a stem cell transplant for acute lymphoblastic leukemia, so the T cells may come from the graft donor. The CDR3 runs from the conserved cysteine through the conserved F or W. A D gene is named only where the DNA matches it firmly. The size field is filled for only some rows; it gives once, few, many or a size class.

size	J	V	D	DNA	CDR3
.	TRBJ2-1	TRBV13	.	TGTGCCAGCAGCGCCCGACTAGTTCCTGAGCAGTTCTTC	CASSARLVPEQFF
many	TRBJ2-1	TRBV12-3/TRBV12-4	TRBD2	TGTGCCAGCAGTCTCCGGACTAGCGGGAACTACAATGAGCAGTTCTTC	CASSLRTSGNYNEQFF
.	TRBJ2-3	TRBV5-1	TRBD2	TGCGCCAGCAGCATCACTAGCGCGGGCTCAGATACGCAGTATTTT	CASSITSAGSDTQYF
.	TRBJ2-3	TRBV9	TRBD2	TGTGCCAGCAGCGGAGCGGGAGGACCCACAGATACGCAGTATTTT	CASSGAGGPTDTQYF
few	TRBJ2-7	TRBV28	TRBD2	TGTGCCAGCCGCCAGCCGGGGCAGGGAGGGTACGAGCAGTACTTC	CASRQPGQGGYEQYF
.	TRBJ1-2	TRBV4-3	.	TGCGCCAGCAGCCAAGATACAGGGTTGAACTATGGCTACACCTTC	CASSQDTGLNYGYTF
few	TRBJ2-1	TRBV4-1	.	TGCGCCAGCAGCCCAGAGATGAGCAATGAGCAGTTCTTC	CASSPEMSNEQFF
.	TRBJ2-3	TRBV15	TRBD2	TGTGCCACCAGCTTTGGGACTATAACAGATACGCAGTATTTT	CATSFGTITDTQYF
.	TRBJ2-2	TRBV6-5	.	TGTGCCAGCAGTTACTCGACGGGGCATGTACCCGGGGAGCTGTTTTTT	CASSYSTGHVPGELFF
.	TRBJ2-3	TRBV11-2	.	TGTGCCAGCAGCATAATGGGGTTCATCACAGATACGCAGTATTTT	CASSIMGFITDTQYF
few	TRBJ2-3	TRBV7-2	.	TGTGCCAGCAGCTTAGTCTTCAGGAGCACAGATACGCAGTATTTT	CASSLVFRSTDTQYF
many	TRBJ2-7	TRBV12-3/TRBV12-4	.	TGTGCCAGCAGTCCTAATCCGGGACCGTCATACGAGCAGTACTTC	CASSPNPGPSYEQYF
.	TRBJ1-1	TRBV12-3/TRBV12-4	TRBD1	TGTGCCAGCATTCTACAGGGGGCGACTGAAGCTTTCTTT	CASILQGATEAFF
.	TRBJ2-1	TRBV12-3/TRBV12-4	.	TGTGCCAGCAGCCCCTTCGGAGGGGTGAATGAGCAGTTCTTC	CASSPFGGVNEQFF
few	TRBJ2-7	TRBV15	TRBD1	TGTGCCACCAGGCTGAACCGGGACAGGGGAGGTGAGCAGTACTTC	CATRLNRDRGGEQYF
few	TRBJ1-1	TRBV19	.	TGTGCCAGTGGCGCTGAAGCTTTCTTT	CASGAEAFF
.	TRBJ2-3	TRBV27	.	TGTGCCAGCAGTTTCGCCGGAGGGGATACGCAGTATTTT	CASSFAGGDTQYF
few	TRBJ2-7	TRBV4-3	TRBD2	TGCGCCAGCAGCCAAGAAACTAGCGGGAGGGAGCAGTACTTC	CASSQETSGREQYF
.	TRBJ2-7	TRBV5-1	.	TGCGCCAGCAGCTTGGAAAGCGGTTACCACTACGAGCAGTACTTC	CASSLESGYHYEQYF
few	TRBJ2-1	TRBV10-3	TRBD2	TGTGCCATCAGTGGGGGCGGGAGCTCCTACAATGAGCAGTTCTTC	CAISGGGSSYNEQFF
few	TRBJ2-3	TRBV5-1	.	TGCGCCAGCAGCTTGGGCGGGAACTGGGATACGCAGTATTTT	CASSLGGNWDTQYF
few	TRBJ2-3	TRBV12-5	TRBD1	TGTGCTAGTGGTTTGGTACTGACAGGGGCCCCCACAGATACGCAGTATTTT	CASGLVLTGAPTDTQYF
many	TRBJ2-7	TRBV29-1	TRBD2	TGCAGCGTTGTCGGTGGTATCCTAGCGGGAGTAAGCCCGGACGAGCAGTACTTC	CSVVGGILAGVSPDEQYF
few	TRBJ2-7	TRBV20-1	.	TGCAGTGCTAGAGGTTTCAAAGCCTACGAGCAGTACTTC	CSARGFKAYEQYF
few	TRBJ2-3	TRBV28	.	TGTGCCAGCAGTTTCCCGGGAGTCCCAGATACGCAGTATTTT	CASSFPGVPDTQYF
few	TRBJ2-1	TRBV3-1	TRBD2	TGTGCCAGCAGCCAAGCGGCCCTAGCGGGAGTCTACAATGAGCAGTTCTTC	CASSQAALAGVYNEQFF
few	TRBJ2-1	TRBV7-7	.	TGTGCTAGCAGCTTTATGCCCCCAGGATCATCCTACAATGAGCAGTTCTTC	CASSFMPPGSSYNEQFF
.	TRBJ2-5	TRBV6-5	.	TGTGCCAGCGTCTACAGGGTCGGCGAGACCCAGTACTTC	CASVYRVGETQYF
.	TRBJ2-1	TRBV20-1	TRBD1	TGCAGTTCTGAGGGGGCCATCTACAATGAGCAGTTCTTC	CSSEGAIYNEQFF
few	TRBJ2-1	TRBV27	.	TGTGCCAGCAGTCCGTGGACAGCCTACAATGAGCAGTTCTTC	CASSPWTAYNEQFF
.	TRBJ1-6	TRBV28	.	TGTGCCAGCAGTCATCTGACCAATTCACCCCTCCACTTT	CASSHLTNSPLHF
many	TRBJ1-5	TRBV7-9	TRBD1	TGTGCCAGCAGCTCCAGACAGGGGCAGCCCCAGCATTTT	CASSSRQGQPQHF
.	TRBJ2-3	TRBV5-1	.	TGCGCCAGCAGCTTGGCCCGGTTCCAGCGGGCTCCAGGAGATACGCAGTATTTT	CASSLARFQRAPGDTQYF
.	TRBJ2-7	TRBV24-1	TRBD1	TGTGCCACCAGTGATGGGGGGACAGGAAACTCCTACGAGCAGTACTTC	CATSDGGTGNSYEQYF
medium-sized	TRBJ2-3	TRBV4-3	.	TGCGCCAGCAGCCACAGGGTAGTGGGAGATACGCAGTATTTT	CASSHRVVGDTQYF
few	TRBJ2-5	TRBV28	TRBD1	TGTGCCAGCAGCCGCGAGAGGACAGGGGGAGAGACCCAGTACTTC	CASSRERTGGETQYF
few	TRBJ2-3	TRBV3-1	.	TGTGCCAGCAGCCCCGACAGCACAGATACGCAGTATTTT	CASSPDSTDTQYF
.	TRBJ2-1	TRBV7-9	.	TGTGCCAGCAGCTTAGAGACAGTTTTTTACAATGAGCAGTTCTTC	CASSLETVFYNEQFF
.	TRBJ2-6	TRBV6-1	.	TGTGCCAGTGCGGTCGGCCCCCCCTCTGGGGCCAACGTCCTGACTTTC	CASAVGPPSGANVLTF
many	TRBJ2-2	TRBV29-1	TRBD2	TGCAGCGACATAGCGGGAGGGCCCGGGGAGCTGTTTTTT	CSDIAGGPGELFF
.	TRBJ2-7	TRBV12-3/TRBV12-4	TRBD2	TGTGCCAGCAGTTTAAAGCCTACCCCTGGTCTCGGACTAGCGGATACCTACGAGCAGTACTTC	CASSLKPTPGLGLADTYEQYF
.	TRBJ2-6	TRBV4-2	TRBD1	TGTGCCAGCAGCCAAGAAAACAGGGGACGTGGAGGGGCCAACGTCCTGACTTTC	CASSQENRGRGGANVLTF
.	TRBJ2-1	TRBV19	.	TGTGCCAGTAGTATAGGTGGGGGACCGGCGCCTCATGAGCAGTTCTTC	CASSIGGGPAPHEQFF
.	TRBJ2-2	TRBV20-1	TRBD2	TGCAGTGCTAGACCCACCGGGAGGGCACGGGGGGAGCTGTTTTTT	CSARPTGRARGELFF